This entry lists 16 T cell receptor beta chains sequenced from one sample in a study of glioma-infiltrating T cells. The iRepertoire nested amplicon-rescue multiplex PCR amplified TCR alpha and beta CDR3s from RNA. TCRdb recomputed calls from the multiplex PCR reads with MiXCR, one row per CDR3 protein. The sample shows about 400,000 distinct CDR3 sequences, about two fifths of them seen only once. What was sequenced was glioma tissue, nonneoplastic brain tissue, or PBMCs (not recorded which). Receptors were obtained from a human donor with low-grade glioma or glioblastoma, undergoing nonglioma brain surgery, or in good health (not recorded which).

In the case of this clonotype: A much larger clone lies a single base off, so this may be a read error. This chain uses TRBV6-1 with TRBJ2-1; 7 bases are a match to TRBD2. The CDR3 loop spans 12 amino acids. The V gene's germline CDR1 is MNHNS and CDR2 SASEGT. The CDR3 reads CAAGLDYNEQLF. CDR3 nucleotide sequence: TGTGCCGCCGGACTAGACTACAATGAGCAGTTATTC.

In this sample, this clonotype turned up many times. The chain joins TRBV27 to TRBJ1-5; D is undetermined. Germline V gives CDR1 MNHEY, CDR2 SMNVEV (reference sequence). Trimming cost V 2 bases and J 4 bases, with 12 bases left between them. This CDR3 is 15 amino acids long. CDR3 sequence: CASSLQSRRNQPQHF. The CDR3 DNA is TGTGCCAGCAGTTTACAGTCGCGCAGGAATCAGCCCCAGCATTTT.

This clonotype was seen only once. A clone one base away is much larger, so this may be a read error. The V call is TRBV20-1, the J call TRBJ1-1, with D uncertain. The CDR3 contains 13 residues. Germline loops: CDR1 DFQATT, CDR2 SNEGSKA (reference sequence). CDR3 in amino acids: CSASTDMNTKAFF. The CDR3 DNA reads TGCAGTGCTAGTACCGATATGAACACTAAAGCTTTCTTT.

This clonotype was recorded a few times. The chain carries TRBV7-9 and TRBJ2-1, with D possibly TRBD2 on 5 matching bases. This CDR3 is built from 14 residues. Germline assignment: CDR1 SEHNR and CDR2 FQNEAQ (reference sequence). With 1 base removed from V and 7 bases from J, the gap between germline ends came to 11 bases. CDR3 in DNA: TGTGCCAGCAGCTTAGGGGGAGTCGGGAATGAGCAGTTCTTC. Its translation: CASSLGGVGNEQFF.

A word on this clonotype: A read error may be the cause here, since a much bigger clone is one base away. The chain carries TRBV6-5 and TRBJ2-7, with TRBD2 identical over 11 bases. Germline CDR1 reads MNHEY; CDR2 reads SVGAGI. The CDR3 spans 19 residues. The CDR3 spells CASSYSSPGLAVSSYEKYF. CDR3 coding DNA: TGTGCCAGCAGTTACTCGTCACCGGGACTAGCGGTAAGCTCCTACGAGAAGTACTTC.

This clonotype was found many times. The chain is built from TRBV6-5 and TRBJ1-1; D not certain. Trimming cost V 2 bases and J 2 bases, with 24 bases left between them. Per germline, CDR1 MNHEY and CDR2 SVGAGI. The CDR3 runs to 19 residues. In DNA form, the CDR3 reads TGTGCCAGCAGTTACGTCCGGTTAAAGAGAAGTCTGGCTAACACTGAAGCTTTCTTT. This gives the protein CASSYVRLKRSLANTEAFF.

The rearrangement joins TRBV4-1 to TRBJ2-3; D could derive from TRBD1 or TRBD2 (5 bases each). Germline V lookup: CDR1 MGHRA, CDR2 YSYEKL. Deletions cut 3 bases from V and 2 bases from J, with 9 bases between. CDR3 length: 14 amino acids. CDR3 region: CASSHRGSTDTQYF. Here the CDR3 DNA reads TGCGCCAGCAGCCACCGGGGCTCCACAGATACGCAGTATTTT.

This clonotype has a count of ten or more. J is TRBJ2-1 and V is TRBV27; D might be TRBD1 (6 bases). V lost 2 bases, J lost 2 bases, and 10 bases lay in between. The germline gives CDR1 MNHEY, CDR2 SMNVEV (reference sequence). The CDR3 is 15 amino acids. CDR3 residues: CASSLKQGPYNEQFF. For the CDR3, the DNA is TGTGCCAGCAGTTTAAAACAGGGCCCCTACAATGAGCAGTTCTTC.

The chain combines TRBV19 with TRBJ2-7; 7 nucleotides agree with TRBD2. Germline assignment: CDR1 LNHDA and CDR2 SQIVND (reference sequence). Unmatched junction bases numbered 7, after V lost 1 base and J lost 4 bases. The CDR3 has 15 residues. CDR3 loop: CASSIGAGVRYEQYF. Written as DNA, the CDR3 is TGTGCCAGTAGTATAGGGGCGGGAGTTCGGTACGAGCAGTACTTC.

This clonotype was counted a few times. CDR3 residues: CASSLASAGVQETQYF. The CDR3 DNA is TGTGCCAGCAGCTTAGCATCCGCAGGGGTCCAAGAGACCCAGTACTTC. The chain couples TRBV7-8 to TRBJ2-5, with D possibly matching TRBD1 (6 bases). In germline, CDR1 is SGHVS, CDR2 FQNEAQ. The V end lost 0 bases, the J end lost 1 base, and 12 bases lay between the germline ends. This CDR3 has 16 residues.

This clonotype turned up a few times. V and J are TRBV20-1 and TRBJ1-1; perhaps TRBD1 as D (6 bases). The length of the CDR3 is 16 residues. V lost 0 bases and J lost 0, with 14 bases in between. From germline, CDR1 is DFQATT and CDR2 SNEGSKA (reference sequence). This CDR3 is CSAREFTGIVNTEAFF. The CDR3 DNA follows: TGCAGTGCTAGAGAGTTCACAGGGATAGTGAACACTGAAGCTTTCTTT.

The rearrangement uses TRBV20-1 and TRBJ1-5; a possible D gene is TRBD1 (5 bases). The V gene lost 0 bases and the J gene lost 6 bases, with 15 bases spanning the gap. CDR1 and CDR2 from the germline V gene are DFQATT and SNEGSKA (reference sequence). The CDR3 loop spans 15 amino acids. CDR3 nucleotides: TGCAGTGCTAGAGATCGGGCAGGGTCTACTCAGCCCCAGCATTTT. This codes for CSARDRAGSTQPQHF.

The chain is built from TRBV20-1 and TRBJ2-6; TRBD1 matches 8 bases. There are 17 residues in the CDR3. Germline CDR1 DFQATT, CDR2 SNEGSKA (reference sequence). The ends lost 1 base at V and 0 bases at J; junction bases unmatched: 5. The CDR3 here is CSARAWGQDSGANVLTF. CDR3 nucleotides: TGCAGTGCTAGAGCGTGGGGACAGGACTCTGGGGCCAACGTCCTGACTTTC.

This rearrangement joins TRBV7-8 to TRBJ2-7, with 7 bases lining up with TRBD2. With 1 base clipped from V and 3 bases from J, the junction kept 3 bases outside the gene matches. There are 14 residues in the CDR3. Germline V gene sequence: CDR1 SGHVS, CDR2 FQNEAQ. CDR3 bases: TGTGCCAGCAGCTTAGGAGCGGGAAACTACGAGCAGTACTTC. Translating it yields CASSLGAGNYEQYF.

This rearrangement joins TRBV28 to TRBJ2-1; 13 bases agree with TRBD2. From germline, CDR1 is MDHEN and CDR2 SYDVKM. The CDR3 is 13 residues long. With V trimmed by 5 bases and J by 12 bases, 4 bases remained unmatched. The CDR3 region has the DNA TGTGCCAGCAGTATAGGACTAGCGGGGGTGCAGTTCTTC. It is translated as CASSIGLAGVQFF.

The rearrangement joins TRBV7-6 to TRBJ2-5; TRBD1 agrees at 8 bases. Per the germline V gene, CDR1 is SGHVS and CDR2 is FNYEAQ. The junction had 7 bases not matched to a gene; V was cut back by 0 bases and J by 4 bases. The CDR3 has 16 residues. For the CDR3, the DNA is TGTGCCAGCAGCTTAGCGGACTCAGGGGGCGGAGAGACCCAGTACTTC. This translates into CASSLADSGGGETQYF.